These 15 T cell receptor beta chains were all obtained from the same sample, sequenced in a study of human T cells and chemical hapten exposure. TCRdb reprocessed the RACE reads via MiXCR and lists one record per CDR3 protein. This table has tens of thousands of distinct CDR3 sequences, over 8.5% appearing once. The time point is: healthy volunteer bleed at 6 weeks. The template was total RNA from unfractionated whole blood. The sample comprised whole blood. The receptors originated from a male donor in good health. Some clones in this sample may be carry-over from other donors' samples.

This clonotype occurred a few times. CDR3 in amino acids: CASSLTGFEGNTEAFF. The CDR3 DNA sequence: TGTGCCAGCAGTCTTACAGGGTTTGAGGGTAACACTGAAGCTTTCTTT. The genes are TRBV6-5 and TRBJ1-1; tentatively, D is TRBD1 (6 bases). The V gene lost 5 bases and the J gene lost 2 bases, with 18 bases spanning the gap. Germline loops: CDR1 MNHEY, CDR2 SVGAGI. The CDR3 loop spans 16 amino acids.

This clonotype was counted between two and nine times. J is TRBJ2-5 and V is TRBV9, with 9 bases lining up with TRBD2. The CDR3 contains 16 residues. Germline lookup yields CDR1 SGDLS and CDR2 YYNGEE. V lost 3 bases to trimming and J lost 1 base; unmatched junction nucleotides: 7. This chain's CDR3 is CASSAQASGTQETQYF. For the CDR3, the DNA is TGTGCCAGCAGCGCGCAGGCTAGCGGGACCCAAGAGACCCAGTACTTC.

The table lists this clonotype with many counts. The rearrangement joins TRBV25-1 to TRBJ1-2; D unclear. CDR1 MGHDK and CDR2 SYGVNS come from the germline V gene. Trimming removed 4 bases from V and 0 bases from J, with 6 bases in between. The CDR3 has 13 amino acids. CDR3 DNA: TGTGCCAGCAGTGCGGAAGCTAACTATGGCTACACCTTC. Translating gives CASSAEANYGYTF.

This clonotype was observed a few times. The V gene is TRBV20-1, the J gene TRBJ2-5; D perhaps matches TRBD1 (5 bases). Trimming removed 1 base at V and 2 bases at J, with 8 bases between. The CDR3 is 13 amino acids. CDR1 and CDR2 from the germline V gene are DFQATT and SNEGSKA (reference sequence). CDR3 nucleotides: TGCAGTGCTAGAGTGGCAGGGCAAGAGACCCAGTACTTC. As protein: CSARVAGQETQYF.

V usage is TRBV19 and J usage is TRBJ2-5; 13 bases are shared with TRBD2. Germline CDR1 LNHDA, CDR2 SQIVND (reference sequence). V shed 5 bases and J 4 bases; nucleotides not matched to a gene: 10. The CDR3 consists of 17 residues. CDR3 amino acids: CASSEGGRTSGRETQYF. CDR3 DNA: TGTGCCAGTAGTGAGGGGGGGAGGACTAGCGGGAGAGAGACCCAGTACTTC.

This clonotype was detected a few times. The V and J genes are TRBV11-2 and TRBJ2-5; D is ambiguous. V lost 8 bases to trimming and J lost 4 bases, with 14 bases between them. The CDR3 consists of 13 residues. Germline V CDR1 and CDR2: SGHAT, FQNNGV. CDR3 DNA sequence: TGTGCCAGCTTTAATGGCGGCTCAGAGACCCAGTACTTC. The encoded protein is CASFNGGSETQYF.

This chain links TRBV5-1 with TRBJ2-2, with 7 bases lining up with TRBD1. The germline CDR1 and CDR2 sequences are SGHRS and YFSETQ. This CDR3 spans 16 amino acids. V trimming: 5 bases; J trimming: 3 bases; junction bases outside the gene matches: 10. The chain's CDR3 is CASRAVWQGDTGELFF. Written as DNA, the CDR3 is TGCGCCAGCAGAGCAGTCTGGCAGGGGGACACCGGGGAGCTGTTTTTT. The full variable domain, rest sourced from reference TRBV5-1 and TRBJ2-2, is KAGVTQTPRYLIKTRGQQVTLSCSPISGHRSVSWYQQTPGQGLQFLFEYFSETQRNKGNFPGRFSGRQFSNSRSEMNVSTLELGDSALYLCASRAVWQGDTGELFFGEGSRLTVL.

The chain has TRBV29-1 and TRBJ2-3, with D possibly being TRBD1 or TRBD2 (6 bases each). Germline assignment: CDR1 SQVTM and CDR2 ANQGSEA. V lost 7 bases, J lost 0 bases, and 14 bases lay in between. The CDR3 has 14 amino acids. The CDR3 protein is CSDSTGASTDTQYF. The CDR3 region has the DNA TGCAGCGATTCGACGGGGGCTAGCACAGATACGCAGTATTTT.

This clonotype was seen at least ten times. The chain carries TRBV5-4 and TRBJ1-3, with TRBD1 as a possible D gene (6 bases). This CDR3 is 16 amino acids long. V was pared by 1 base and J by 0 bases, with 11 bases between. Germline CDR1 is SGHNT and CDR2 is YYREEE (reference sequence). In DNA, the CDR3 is TGTGCCAGCAGCTTGCGGACAGCCAGCTCTGGAAACACCATATATTTT. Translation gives CASSLRTASSGNTIYF.

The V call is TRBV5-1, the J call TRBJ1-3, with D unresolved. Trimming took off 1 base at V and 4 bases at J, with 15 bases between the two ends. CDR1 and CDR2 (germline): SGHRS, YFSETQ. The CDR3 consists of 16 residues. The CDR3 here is CASSLRTGSGGNTIYF. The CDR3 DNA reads TGCGCCAGCAGCTTGCGGACGGGATCAGGAGGAAACACCATATATTTT.

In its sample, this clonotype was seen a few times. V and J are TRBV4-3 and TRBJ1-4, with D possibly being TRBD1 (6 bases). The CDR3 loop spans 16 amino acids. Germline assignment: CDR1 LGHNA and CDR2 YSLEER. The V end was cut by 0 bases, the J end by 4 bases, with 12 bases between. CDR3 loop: CASSQDRFRGNEKLFF. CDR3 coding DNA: TGCGCCAGCAGCCAAGATCGGTTCAGGGGTAATGAAAAACTGTTTTTT.

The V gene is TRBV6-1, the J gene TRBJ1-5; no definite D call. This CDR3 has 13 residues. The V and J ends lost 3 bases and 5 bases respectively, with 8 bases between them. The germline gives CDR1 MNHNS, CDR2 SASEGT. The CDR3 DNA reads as TGTGCCAGCAGTGATTCGTTTGATCAGCCCCAGCATTTT. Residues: CASSDSFDQPQHF.

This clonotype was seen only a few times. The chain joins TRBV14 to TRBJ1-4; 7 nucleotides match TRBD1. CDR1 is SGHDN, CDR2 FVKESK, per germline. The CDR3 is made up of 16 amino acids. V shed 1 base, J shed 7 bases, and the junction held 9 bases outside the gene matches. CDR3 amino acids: CASSQVKGASSEKLFF. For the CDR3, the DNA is TGTGCCAGCAGCCAAGTTAAGGGGGCGAGCTCTGAAAAACTGTTTTTT. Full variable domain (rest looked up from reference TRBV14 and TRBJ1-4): EAGVTQFPSHSVIEKGQTVTLRCDPISGHDNLYWYRRVMGKEIKFLLHFVKESKQDESGMPNNRFLAERTGGTYSTLKVQPAELEDSGVYFCASSQVKGASSEKLFFGSGTQLSVL.

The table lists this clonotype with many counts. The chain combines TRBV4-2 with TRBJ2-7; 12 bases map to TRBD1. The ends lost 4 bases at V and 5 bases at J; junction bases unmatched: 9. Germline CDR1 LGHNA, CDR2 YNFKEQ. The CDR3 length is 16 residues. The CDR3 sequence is CASSPRDRGRGDEQYF. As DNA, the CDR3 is TGTGCCAGCAGCCCCCGGGACAGGGGGCGAGGGGACGAGCAGTACTTC.

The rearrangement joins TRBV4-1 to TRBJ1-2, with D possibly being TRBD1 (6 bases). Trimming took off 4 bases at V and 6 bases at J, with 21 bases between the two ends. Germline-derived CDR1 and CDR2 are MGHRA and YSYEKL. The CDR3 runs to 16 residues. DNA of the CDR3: TGCGCCAGCAGCCGAAGGGAAAGCGGGGGCGCAAATGGCTACACCTTC. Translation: CASSRRESGGANGYTF.